A selection of T cell receptor beta chains follows, all from one sample in a study of cytomegalovirus exposure and HLA in healthy donors. Method: immunoSEQ multiplex PCR; TCRdb's copy keeps in-frame clones and lacks some. The repertoire holds about 110,000 clones, with under 85% as singletons. The sample was PBMCs. All receptors come from a woman aged 18-30 years in good health and CMV-seronegative. CDR3s include the opening cysteine and the closing phenylalanine or tryptophan. The D gene is left open where the match is weak. The size entry is marked missing in some rows and otherwise reads once, few, many or a size class.

>TRBV10-3|TRBD1|TRBJ2-5|-
TGTGCCATCAGTATACGGACAGGGGAGACCCAGTACTTC
CAISIRTGETQYF
>TRBV12-5|TRBD2|TRBJ2-1|-
TGTGCTAGTGGTTCGAGCGGGGGGGCGGTCAATGAGCAGTTCTTC
CASGSSGGAVNEQFF
>TRBV2|TRBD1|TRBJ2-5|-
TGTGCCAGCAGTGGGATAACAGGGGATTGGACGACCCAGTACTTC
CASSGITGDWTTQYF
>TRBV15|TRBD1|TRBJ2-3|once
TGTGCCACCAGCAAAATTAACATCCGGGACAGTTGGACAGATACGCAGTATTTT
CATSKINIRDSWTDTQYF
>TRBV5-6|-|TRBJ1-1|few
TGTGCCAGCAGCTTGTTAGGGGTGAACACTGAAGCTTTCTTT
CASSLLGVNTEAFF
>TRBV5-5|TRBD1|TRBJ1-2|-
TGTGCCAGCAGCCCGACAGGGGAGTCCTCCTTCTACTATGGCTACACCTTC
CASSPTGESSFYYGYTF
>TRBV19|TRBD1|TRBJ2-4|-
TGTGCCAGTAGTTCCGGGACAGGGGGATGGGCCAAAAACATTCAGTACTTC
CASSSGTGGWAKNIQYF
>TRBV27|TRBD1|TRBJ2-2|-
TGTGCCAGCAGTTACGACAGGGACACCGGGGAGCTGTTTTTT
CASSYDRDTGELFF
>TRBV19|TRBD1|TRBJ2-7|-
TGTGCCAGTTCCAGGACAGGGCGCGCCTACGAGCAGTACTTC
CASSRTGRAYEQYF
>TRBV25-1|-|TRBJ2-3|-
TGTGCCAGCAGTCCCCTTCGGCAGGGCTCCAGCACAGATACGCAGTATTTT
CASSPLRQGSSTDTQYF
>TRBV19|-|TRBJ1-2|few
TGTGCCAGTAGTATCGGAACAGCCAGGGGCTACACCTTC
CASSIGTARGYTF
>TRBV1|-|TRBJ1-1|-
TGCACCAGCAGCCAAATGACAGGGAGAAACACTGAAGCTTTCTTT
CTSSQMTGRNTEAFF
>TRBV28|-|TRBJ2-1|-
TGTGCCAGCGGTGCTGGGGGCCAGGGAAATGAGCAGTTCTTC
CASGAGGQGNEQFF
>TRBV5-1|TRBD1|TRBJ2-5|-
TGCGCCAGCAGTTTTAGACAGGGGGCAATTACAGAGACCCAGTACTTC
CASSFRQGAITETQYF
>TRBV11-2|-|TRBJ1-1|-
TGTGCCAGCAGCTTAGATCTTGGGCGGGGCACTGAAGCTTTCTTT
CASSLDLGRGTEAFF
>TRBV6-1|-|TRBJ1-1|-
TGTGCCAGCACCAAAGGGGGAGGGGGCACTGAAGCTTTCTTT
CASTKGGGGTEAFF
>TRBV13|TRBD1|TRBJ1-2|-
TGTGCCAGCAGCCATCCGGGACAGGGGAACTATGGCTACACCTTC
CASSHPGQGNYGYTF
>TRBV27|-|TRBJ1-3|-
TGTGCCAGCAGTTCAGACAGGGGAAACACCATATATTTT
CASSSDRGNTIYF
>TRBV10-3|-|TRBJ2-7|-
TGTGCCATCAGTGATGGACAGTACGAGCAGTACTTC
CAISDGQYEQYF
>TRBV18|TRBD2|TRBJ2-2|-
TGTGCCAGCTCGTTTACGGGGGGCACCGGGGAGCTGTTTTTT
CASSFTGGTGELFF
>TRBV4-1|-|TRBJ1-4|few
TGCGCCAGCAGCCAGTCAGGACTCTCTAATGAAAAACTGTTTTTT
CASSQSGLSNEKLFF
>TRBV19|TRBD1|TRBJ1-2|-
TGTGCCAGTAGTAACCCCGGGACAGGGGACACCCACTATGGCTACACCTTC
CASSNPGTGDTHYGYTF
>TRBV7-8|-|TRBJ2-7|-
TGTACCAGCAGCGCCCGGGACAGCGGGAGCCACGAGCAGTACTTC
CTSSARDSGSHEQYF
>TRBV2|-|TRBJ1-2|-
TGTGCCAGCAAGGAGGGGATAGTTGGCTACACCTTC
CASKEGIVGYTF
>TRBV27|TRBD1|TRBJ1-2|once
TGTGCCAGCGGATGGACAGGGACTAACTATGGCTACACCTTC
CASGWTGTNYGYTF
>TRBV20-1|-|TRBJ1-1|-
TGCAGTTCCCCCCGAGGGTATGAAGCTTTCTTT
CSSPRGYEAFF
>TRBV16|TRBD2|TRBJ2-5|-
TGTGCCAGCAGCCCTCCGGGGGGACAAGAGACCCAGTACTTC
CASSPPGGQETQYF
>TRBV5-1|-|TRBJ2-6|-
TGCGCCAGCAGCTTGGCCCCCCAGGGAAACGGTGATGGGGCCAACGTCCTGACTTTC
CASSLAPQGNGDGANVLTF
>TRBV18|-|TRBJ1-3|-
TGTGCCAGCTCCCCCAGGGTGGAAGGTGGAAACACCATATATTTT
CASSPRVEGGNTIYF
>TRBV2|TRBD1|TRBJ1-2|-
TGTGCCAGCAGTTTGGGCGGGGACAGGGGCCTTTCCTATGGCTACACCTTC
CASSLGGDRGLSYGYTF
>TRBV7-3|TRBD1|TRBJ1-2|few
TGTGCCAGCAGGGCCGGGACAGAGACGAGCTATGGCTACACCTTC
CASRAGTETSYGYTF
>TRBV2|-|TRBJ1-2|-
TGTGCCAGCAGTGAAGACAGGTCCCCTAACTATGGCTACACCTTC
CASSEDRSPNYGYTF
>TRBV29-1|-|TRBJ1-2|-
TGCAGCGCAAACAGTCCCTATGGCTACACCTTC
CSANSPYGYTF
>TRBV7-9|TRBD1|TRBJ2-7|-
TGTGCCAGCAGCCCACAGGGGTCCCACGAGCAGTACTTC
CASSPQGSHEQYF
>TRBV10-2|-|TRBJ1-2|-
TGCGCCAGCAGTGAGAGGGCAGGGGCGGACTATGGCTACACCTTC
CASSERAGADYGYTF
>TRBV10-3|TRBD2|TRBJ2-1|-
TGTGCCATCAGTGAGTCCCTAGCGGGGCCGATCTATGAGCAGTTCTTC
CAISESLAGPIYEQFF
>TRBV5-1|TRBD1|TRBJ2-7|once
TGCGCCAGCAGCCCAAGACAGGGGTCCTACGAGCAGTACTTC
CASSPRQGSYEQYF
>TRBV11-2|TRBD2|TRBJ2-2|-
TGTGCCAGCAGCCCCCGGTGGGGGGGAACCGGGGAGCTGTTTTTT
CASSPRWGGTGELFF
>TRBV7-6|-|TRBJ1-6|-
TGTGCCAGCAGCTTGGCAGGATATAATTCACCCCTCCACTTT
CASSLAGYNSPLHF
>TRBV19|TRBD1|TRBJ2-2|-
TGTGCCAGCCGGGACAGGACGAACACCGGGGAGCTGTTTTTT
CASRDRTNTGELFF
>TRBV5-1|-|TRBJ1-1|-
TGCGCCAGCAGCTTGACAGGACTAATGAACACTGAAGCTTTCTTT
CASSLTGLMNTEAFF
>TRBV6-5|-|TRBJ2-2|-
TGTGCCAGCAGTTACCTGGCAGGGGACACCGGGGAGCTGTTTTTT
CASSYLAGDTGELFF
>TRBV7-7|-|TRBJ2-7|-
TGTGCCAGCAGCTTACATTCTGAGATGGAGCAGTACTTC
CASSLHSEMEQYF
>TRBV7-9|TRBD1|TRBJ2-6|-
TGTGCCAGCAGCTACAAGACAGGGGTATCTGGGGCCAACGTCCTGACTTTC
CASSYKTGVSGANVLTF
>TRBV7-8|-|TRBJ1-2|-
TGTGCCAGCAGCTTAAAGGGAATGACAGTAGAGAAGGGATATGGCTACACCTTC
CASSLKGMTVEKGYGYTF
>TRBV7-9|-|TRBJ1-6|-
TGTGCCAGCAGAGAGGGGGGGCGAAATTCACCCCTCCACTTT
CASREGGRNSPLHF
>TRBV10-3|-|TRBJ1-2|-
TGTGCCATCAGTGCGGGCTATGGCTACACCTTC
CAISAGYGYTF
>TRBV30|-|TRBJ2-7|once
TGTGCCTGGCGACAGGAAAACGAGCAGTACTTC
CAWRQENEQYF
>TRBV9|-|TRBJ2-7|-
TGTGCCAGCAGCATCCGGTCAGGGGCCGACGAGCAGTACTTC
CASSIRSGADEQYF
>TRBV9|-|TRBJ2-2|-
TGTGCCAGCAGCGTAGTTGAGGGCGAGCTGTTTTTT
CASSVVEGELFF
>TRBV9|-|TRBJ2-7|-
TGTGCCAGCAGCCCCCGGACTGACGGGGGCGAGCAGTACTTC
CASSPRTDGGEQYF
>TRBV19|-|TRBJ1-1|-
TGTGCCAGTAGTCCAGGGAATGTGGCTGAAGCTTTCTTT
CASSPGNVAEAFF
>TRBV5-4|-|TRBJ1-1|-
TGTGCCAGCAGCTATACTCTGAGCACTGAAGCTTTCTTT
CASSYTLSTEAFF
>TRBV5-4|TRBD2|TRBJ2-1|once
TGTGCCAGCAGCTTAGGCGGGGGGTCTTACAATGAGCAGTTCTTC
CASSLGGGSYNEQFF
>TRBV10-3|TRBD1|TRBJ1-4|once
TGTGCCATCTCTCCGGGACAGGGACTTTATGCAACTAATGAAAAACTGTTTTTT
CAISPGQGLYATNEKLFF